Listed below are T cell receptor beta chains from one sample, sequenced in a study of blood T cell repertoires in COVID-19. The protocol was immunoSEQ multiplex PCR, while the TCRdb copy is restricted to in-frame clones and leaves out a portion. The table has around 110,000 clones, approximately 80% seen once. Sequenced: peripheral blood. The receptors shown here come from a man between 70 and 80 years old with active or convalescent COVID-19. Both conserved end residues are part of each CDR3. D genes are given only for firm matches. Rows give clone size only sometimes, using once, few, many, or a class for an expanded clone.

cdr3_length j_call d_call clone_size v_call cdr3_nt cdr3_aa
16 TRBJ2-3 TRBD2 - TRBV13 TGTGCCAGCAGACGACGCGGGGGTTCTAGCACAGATACGCAGTATTTT CASRRRGGSSTDTQYF
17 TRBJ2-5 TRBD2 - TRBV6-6 TGTGCCAGCAGTCCCCCTACGAGTAGCGGGAGGCGGGAGACCCAGTACTTC CASSPPTSSGRRETQYF
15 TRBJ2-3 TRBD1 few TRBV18 TGTGCCAGCTCACCACCGGGACAGGGCACAGATACGCAGTATTTT CASSPPGQGTDTQYF
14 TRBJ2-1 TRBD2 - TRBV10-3 TGTGCCATCAGCCCTAGCGGGGGGGCCTTTGAGCAGTTCTTC CAISPSGGAFEQFF
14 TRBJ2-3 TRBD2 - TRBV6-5 TGTGCCAGCACACTAGCGGGATTAGCAGATACGCAGTATTTT CASTLAGLADTQYF
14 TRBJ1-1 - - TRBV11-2 TGTGCCAGCACCCAATTCCGGGGAAAGAATGAAGCTTTCTTT CASTQFRGKNEAFF
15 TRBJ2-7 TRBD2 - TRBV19 TGTGCCAGTAGTATCCTAGCGGGGGGCACCTACGAGCAGTACTTC CASSILAGGTYEQYF
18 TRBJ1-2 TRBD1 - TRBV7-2 TGTGCCAGCAGCTTAGCAGGGGGCGCGGTCCCCCCCAGCTATGGCTACACCTTC CASSLAGGAVPPSYGYTF
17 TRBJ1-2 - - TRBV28 TGTGCCAGCTCCACCCGAGTAGCGGGGATAATAGGCTATGGCTACACCTTC CASSTRVAGIIGYGYTF
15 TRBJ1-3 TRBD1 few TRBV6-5 TGTGCCAGCAGCCCCAGGGGGAGTTCTGGAAACACCATATATTTT CASSPRGSSGNTIYF
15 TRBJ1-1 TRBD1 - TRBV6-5 TGTGCCAGCAGTTACCGGGGGACAGCTAACACTGAAGCTTTCTTT CASSYRGTANTEAFF
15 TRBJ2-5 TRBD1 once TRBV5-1 TGCGCCAGCAGCGCCGGGACAGGGTACGTAGAGACCCAGTACTTC CASSAGTGYVETQYF
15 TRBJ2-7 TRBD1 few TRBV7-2 TGTGCCAGCAGCCTAAGGGACAGGGTATCCCCCGAGCAGTACTTC CASSLRDRVSPEQYF
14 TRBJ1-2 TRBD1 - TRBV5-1 TGCGCCAGCAGCTTGGAGTCGGGACAGGGCGGCTACACCTTC CASSLESGQGGYTF
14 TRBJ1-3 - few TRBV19 TGTGCCAGTAGTGACTCAGACTCTGGAAACACCATATATTTT CASSDSDSGNTIYF
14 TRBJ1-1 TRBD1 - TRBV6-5 TGTGCCAGTCGACAGGGCTCTGAGAGCACTGAAGCTTTCTTT CASRQGSESTEAFF
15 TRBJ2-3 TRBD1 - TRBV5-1 TGCGCCAGCAGCTTCGGACAGGGTTGGGCAGATACGCAGTATTTT CASSFGQGWADTQYF
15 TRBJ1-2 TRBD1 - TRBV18 TGTGCCAGCTCACCGGAGCAGGGGGTTATCTATGGCTACACCTTC CASSPEQGVIYGYTF
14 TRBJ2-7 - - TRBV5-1 TGCGCCAGCAGTTTGACCGGGACTTCATACGAGCAGTACTTC CASSLTGTSYEQYF
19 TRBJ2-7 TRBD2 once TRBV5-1 TGCGCCAGCAGCTTGCGACTGGAGCGGGATCGAACTCGTTCTTACGAGCAGTACTTC CASSLRLERDRTRSYEQYF
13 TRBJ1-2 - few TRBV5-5 TGTGCCAGCAGGCCGGTCTCTAACTATGGCTACACCTTC CASRPVSNYGYTF
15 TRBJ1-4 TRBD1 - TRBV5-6 TGTGCCAGCAGCTCACCCGGGACAGGGATTGAAAAACTGTTTTTT CASSSPGTGIEKLFF
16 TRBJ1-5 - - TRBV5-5 TGTGCCAGCAGCTTGTTCGGCTCGGCGGGGAGTCAGCCCCAGCATTTT CASSLFGSAGSQPQHF
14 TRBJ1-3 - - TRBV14 TGTGCCAGCAGCCAAGTCCCAGGTGGAAACACCATATATTTT CASSQVPGGNTIYF
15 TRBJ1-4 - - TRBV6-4 TGTGCCAGCAGTCCCTACAGGGCCACTAATGAAAAACTGTTTTTT CASSPYRATNEKLFF
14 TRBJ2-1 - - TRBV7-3 TGTGCCAGCAGCTTAGCGGGCTCCTACAATGAGCAGTTCTTC CASSLAGSYNEQFF
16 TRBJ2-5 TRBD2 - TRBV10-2 TGCGCCAGCAACATACTAGCGGGAGGACGGGAAGAGACCCAGTACTTC CASNILAGGREETQYF
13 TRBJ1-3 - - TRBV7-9 TGTGCCAGCAGCCCGGCGGGCGGAAACACCATATATTTT CASSPAGGNTIYF
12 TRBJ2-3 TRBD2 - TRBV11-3 TGTGCCAGCAGCCCGGAGCGGGGTGGGCAGTATTTT CASSPERGGQYF
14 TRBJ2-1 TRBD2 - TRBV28 TGTGCCAGCAGTTTGACGGGAGGCTACAATGAGCAGTTCTTC CASSLTGGYNEQFF
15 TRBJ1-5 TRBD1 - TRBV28 TGTGCCAGCAGTCCCGGGACAGGGAACAATCAGCCCCAGCATTTT CASSPGTGNNQPQHF
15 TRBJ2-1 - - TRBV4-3 TGCGCCAGCAGCCAGACCGGGAGCTCCTACAATGAGCAGTTCTTC CASSQTGSSYNEQFF
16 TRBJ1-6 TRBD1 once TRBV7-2 TGTGCCAGCAGCCTCGACCAAAACAGGGGAAGTTCACCCCTCCACTTT CASSLDQNRGSSPLHF
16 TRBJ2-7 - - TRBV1 TGCACCAGCAGCCGCCACGGACTAGCGGGAGGGTACGAGCAGTACTTC CTSSRHGLAGGYEQYF
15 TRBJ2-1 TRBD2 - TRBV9 TGTGCCAGCAGCCCCCGGACTAGCAACTACAATGAGCAGTTCTTC CASSPRTSNYNEQFF
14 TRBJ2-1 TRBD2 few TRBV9 TGTGCCAGCAGCGTAGACGCGGGGGGGCTGGGGCAGTTCTTC CASSVDAGGLGQFF
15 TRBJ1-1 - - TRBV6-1 TGTGCCAGCAGTGAAGCGCGCCTGATGAACACTGAAGCTTTCTTT CASSEARLMNTEAFF
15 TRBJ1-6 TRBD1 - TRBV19 TGTGCCAGTAGTCCTGGGACAGGGATAGATTCACCCCTCCACTTT CASSPGTGIDSPLHF
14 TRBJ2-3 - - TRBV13 TGTGCCAGCAGCTTGCTTAACAGGTTAGATACGCAGTATTTT CASSLLNRLDTQYF
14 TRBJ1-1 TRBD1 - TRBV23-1 TGCGCCAGCCCGAGACAGGGCTGTTTGTCTGAAGCTTTCTTT CASPRQGCLSEAFF
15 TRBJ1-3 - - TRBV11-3 TGTGCCAGCAGCGTTCCATCCGGCTCTGGAAACACCATATATTTT CASSVPSGSGNTIYF